The 29 T cell receptor beta chains below all came from one sample that was sequenced in a study of blood T cell repertoires in COVID-19 (dated by TCRdb to 2019 to 2021). The library was prepared using the immunoSEQ multiplex PCR assay. TCRdb took over this immuneACCESS table, retaining in-frame rearrangements with V and J assigned. Such tables are incomplete; in checked studies, under half of the missing clones stem from an unresolved V gene, and the remainder is unexplained. The table for this sample lists 85,000 to 120,000 clones; about 85% of them were counted only once. The leading ten clones occupy approximately 5.6% of the sample. The source material was peripheral blood. These receptors all stem from a woman between 45 and 60 years old with COVID-19, enrolled during active disease.

The chain is built from TRBV30 and TRBJ1-5, with TRBD1 matching over 8 bases. The CDR3 loop spans 14 amino acids. From germline, CDR1 is GTSNPN and CDR2 SVGIG (reference sequence). With 0 bases clipped from V and 6 bases from J, the junction kept 4 bases outside the gene matches. CDR3 sequence (DNA): TGTGCCTGGAGTGTAGGGCAGGGGGCTCAGCCCCAGCATTTT. Residues: CAWSVGQGAQPQHF.

This chain joins TRBV19 and TRBJ2-7; 7 bases align to TRBD1. This CDR3 is built from 12 residues. J lost 3 bases, V lost 10 bases, and 6 bases had no gene match. CDR1 and CDR2 (germline): LNHDA, SQIVND (reference sequence). Here the CDR3 DNA reads TGTGCCACCGCCGGACAGGACTACGAGCAGTACTTC. Translation: CATAGQDYEQYF.

This chain uses TRBV2 with TRBJ2-4, with a tentative D call TRBD1 (5 bases). The CDR3 has 15 residues. The germline V gene has CDR1 SNHLY and CDR2 FYNNEI. The V end was cut by 1 base, the J end by 3 bases, with 10 bases between. CDR3: CASSEGGRNKNIQYF. CDR3 DNA sequence: TGTGCCAGCAGTGAAGGGGGCCGGAACAAAAACATTCAGTACTTC. The whole variable domain, remainder taken from reference TRBV2 and TRBJ2-4, is EPEVTQTPSHQVTQMGQEVILRCVPISNHLYFYWYRQILGQKVEFLVSFYNNEISEKSEIFDDQFSVERPDGSNFTLKIRSTKLEDSAMYFCASSEGGRNKNIQYFGAGTRLSVL.

J is TRBJ1-6 and V is TRBV6-5; the match to TRBD1 covers 8 bases. Germline-derived CDR1 and CDR2 are MNHEY and SVGAGI. The CDR3 is 15 residues long. With V trimmed by 5 bases and J by 7 bases, 7 bases remained unmatched. The CDR3 nucleotides read TGTGCCAGCAGTATACAGACAGGGGAGAATTCACCCCTCCACTTT. Translated, it gives CASSIQTGENSPLHF.

The chain employs TRBV2 and TRBJ1-2; D might be TRBD1 (6 bases). The CDR3 length is 13 residues. From germline, CDR1 is SNHLY and CDR2 FYNNEI. V shed 6 bases and J shed 5 bases, with 13 bases lying between them. CDR3 bases: TGTGCCAGCAGGGACAGCCGCCTATATGGCTACACCTTC. Translating gives CASRDSRLYGYTF.

V and J are TRBV4-1 and TRBJ2-5; TRBD2 is a possible D gene (5 bases). Germline lookup yields CDR1 MGHRA and CDR2 YSYEKL. The CDR3 is made up of 14 amino acids. The germline V and J ends were trimmed by 5 bases and 4 bases, with 14 bases remaining between them. The CDR3: CASSTRERVETQYF. Here the CDR3 DNA reads TGCGCCAGCAGCACCCGGGAAAGGGTAGAGACCCAGTACTTC.

The chain uses TRBV10-1 and TRBJ2-7, with TRBD2 matching 9 bases. The length of the CDR3 is 15 residues. The V gene's germline CDR1 is WNHNN and CDR2 SYGVQD (reference sequence). The trim removed 1 base at V and 2 bases at J, leaving 3 bases unmatched. The CDR3 coding sequence is TGCGCCAGCAGTGAGTTTAGCGGGGGACCCTACGAGCAGTACTTC. It is translated as CASSEFSGGPYEQYF.

V is TRBV21-1 and J is TRBJ2-2; TRBD1, the table's D call, was not compared with the DNA. TRBV21-1 is noted as a pseudogene. The CDR3 contains 16 residues. The chain's CDR3 is CASSNHGTGRTGELFF. CDR3 in DNA: TGTGCCAGCAGCAACCACGGGACAGGGCGCACCGGGGAGCTGTTTTTT.

The chain carries TRBV30 and TRBJ1-6; D not resolved. This CDR3 is 13 amino acids long. Germline V gene data show CDR1 as GTSNPN and CDR2 as SVGIG (reference sequence). V was shortened by 4 bases and J by 9 bases, with 13 bases between the two germline ends. The CDR3 region has the DNA TGTGCCTGGAATGCAGGTGGACTTTCACCCCTCCACTTT. Its translation: CAWNAGGLSPLHF.

This clone was observed once. The J gene is TRBJ2-4, the V gene TRBV4-1, with TRBD2 identical over 9 bases. V was clipped by 3 bases and J by 2 bases; unmatched bases: 17. The CDR3 is 20 amino acids. Germline CDR1 MGHRA, CDR2 YSYEKL. CDR3 DNA: TGCGCCAGCAGCCATTTGGTCCCCCCCCTTAGCGGGGGCACCAAAAACATTCAGTACTTC. It specifies CASSHLVPPLSGGTKNIQYF.

The V and J genes are TRBV4-3 and TRBJ2-5, with 12 bases aligning to TRBD1. V lost 1 base, J lost 5 bases, and 8 bases stayed unmatched. The germline gives CDR1 LGHNA, CDR2 YSLEER. CDR3 length: 17 residues. The CDR3 reads CASSQGVGTGGYETQYF. Written as DNA, the CDR3 is TGCGCCAGCAGCCAAGGGGTCGGGACAGGGGGCTATGAGACCCAGTACTTC.

This clone was detected once. V usage is TRBV11-2 and J usage is TRBJ1-2; 10 bases are shared with TRBD1. CDR3 length: 15 amino acids. Losses at the gene ends were 4 bases for V and 8 bases for J; bases not matched to a gene: 10. Per the germline V gene, CDR1 is SGHAT and CDR2 is FQNNGV. Here the CDR3 reads CASSSHSGTGEGYTF. The CDR3 DNA reads as TGTGCCAGCAGCTCGCACAGTGGGACAGGGGAAGGCTACACCTTC.

The table lists this clone with a few counts. The J gene is TRBJ2-5, the V gene TRBV7-9; no firm D call. The CDR3 contains 13 residues. V lost 5 bases and J 1 base, leaving 8 bases between the germline ends. Germline CDR1 and CDR2: SEHNR and FQNEAQ (reference sequence). CDR3 sequence reads: CASSLDTQETQYF. The CDR3 DNA sequence: TGTGCCAGCAGCCTCGACACCCAAGAGACCCAGTACTTC.

This clone was picked up a small number of times. The chain carries TRBV5-6 and TRBJ1-3; no definite D call. V gave up 4 bases and J gave up 8 bases, with 25 bases separating them. The germline V gene encodes CDR1 SGHDT and CDR2 YYEEEE. This CDR3 has 17 amino acids. CDR3 in DNA: TGTGCCAGCAGCAATTCCCCCGGGAAGAAATTCGGATACACCATATATTTT. This encodes CASSNSPGKKFGYTIYF.

CDR3 sequence: CASSVSSGTDTQYF. The CDR3 DNA follows: TGTGCCAGCAGTGTTTCTAGCGGCACAGATACGCAGTATTTT. The gene calls are TRBV6-4 and TRBJ2-3; maybe TRBD2 (6 bases). The germline V gene has CDR1 MRHNA and CDR2 SNTAGT. The germline V and J ends were trimmed by 4 bases and 1 base, with 9 bases remaining between them. The CDR3 is 14 amino acids.

The CDR3 is CASSTLTGNTEAFF. The CDR3, as DNA: TGTGCCAGCAGTACCCTTACAGGAAACACTGAAGCTTTCTTT. This rearrangement joins TRBV28 to TRBJ1-1; TRBD1 might be the D (5 bases). V was cut by 5 bases and J by 2 bases, with 12 bases left in between. Germline V gives CDR1 MDHEN, CDR2 SYDVKM. This CDR3 contains 14 residues.

The J gene is TRBJ1-1, the V gene TRBV10-3; D remains ambiguous. The V gene lost 2 bases and the J gene lost 2 bases, with 9 bases spanning the gap. This CDR3 spans 14 amino acids. Germline V gene sequence: CDR1 ENHRY, CDR2 SYGVKD. The DNA for the CDR3 is TGTGCCATCAGTGAGCTGCCGGGTAACACTGAAGCTTTCTTT. This codes for CAISELPGNTEAFF.

J is TRBJ2-1 and V is TRBV6-5, with no clear D. Per germline, CDR1 MNHEY and CDR2 SVGAGI. CDR3 size: 13 residues. The V end was cut by 2 bases, the J end by 4 bases, with 6 bases between. CDR3 in amino acids: CASSYGQYNEQFF. Here the CDR3 DNA reads TGTGCCAGCAGTTACGGCCAGTACAATGAGCAGTTCTTC.

J is TRBJ2-1 and V is TRBV19; 7 nucleotides align to TRBD1. Germline V lookup: CDR1 LNHDA, CDR2 SQIVND (reference sequence). With 4 bases clipped from V and 5 bases from J, the junction kept 5 bases outside the gene matches. The CDR3 length is 14 residues. The CDR3 region has the DNA TGTGCCAGTAGTAGCGGTCAGGGGGACAATGAGCAGTTCTTC. This codes for CASSSGQGDNEQFF.

This clone was picked up one time. This sequence joins TRBV6-5 and TRBJ1-2, with TRBD1 identical over 9 bases. This CDR3 is built from 12 residues. The V and J ends lost 6 bases and 7 bases, in that order; junction bases with no gene match: 3. Germline lookup yields CDR1 MNHEY and CDR2 SVGAGI. In DNA, the CDR3 is TGTGCCAGCAGCCGGACAGGGGTTGGCTACACCTTC. Protein sequence: CASSRTGVGYTF.

The chain is built from TRBV19 and TRBJ1-5; no clear D gene. V was clipped by 5 bases and J by 0 bases, with 11 bases between them. This CDR3 is built from 15 residues. Looked up from germline, CDR1 is LNHDA and CDR2 is SQIVND (reference sequence). The CDR3 bases are TGTGCCAGTAGTCGGAGGCCTAATAGCAATCAGCCCCAGCATTTT. It specifies CASSRRPNSNQPQHF.

The chain joins TRBV6-6 to TRBJ2-5; D gene uncertain. This CDR3 is built from 11 residues. The germline CDR1 and CDR2 sequences are MNHNY and SVGAGI (reference sequence). Trimming took 5 bases from V and 4 from J, leaving 5 bases between them. The CDR3 loop is CASSSSETQYF. The CDR3 coding sequence is TGTGCCAGCAGTAGCTCAGAGACCCAGTACTTC.

V is TRBV29-1 and J is TRBJ1-4; D call uncertain. There are 13 residues in the CDR3. V lost 1 base and J lost 1, with 4 bases in between. Germline assignment: CDR1 SQVTM and CDR2 ANQGSEA. The CDR3, as DNA: TGCAGCGTTGAAGGAGAAACTAATGAAAAACTGTTTTTT. It translates to CSVEGETNEKLFF.

The rearrangement links TRBV28 to TRBJ1-2, with D uncertain. The CDR3 length is 12 residues. Trimming pared 7 bases from V and 0 bases from J, leaving 6 bases between. Germline V gives CDR1 MDHEN, CDR2 SYDVKM. The CDR3 coding sequence is TGTGCCAGCATCGGAGCTAACTATGGCTACACCTTC. Residues: CASIGANYGYTF.

The CDR3 DNA sequence: TGTGCCAGCACTTCACAGCTCTCTGGGGCCAACGTCCTGACTTTC. Amino acid sequence: CASTSQLSGANVLTF. The chain uses TRBV2 and TRBJ2-6; the D is unclear. V lost 7 bases and J 0 bases, leaving 10 bases between the germline ends. Looked up from germline, CDR1 is SNHLY and CDR2 is FYNNEI. The CDR3 covers 15 residues.

The table lists this clone with many counts. The chain couples TRBV4-1 to TRBJ2-7; D is perhaps TRBD1 (6 bases). The CDR3 is 15 residues long. CDR1 is MGHRA, CDR2 YSYEKL, per germline. V dropped 0 bases and J dropped 6 bases, with 15 bases sitting between them. DNA of the CDR3: TGCGCCAGCAGCCAAGAAACAGGGTCCTGGGGCGAGCAGTACTTC. Encoded protein: CASSQETGSWGEQYF.

The gene calls are TRBV11-3 and TRBJ1-2, with 9 nucleotides matching TRBD1. CDR1 is SGHNT, CDR2 YENEEA, per germline. The V and J ends lost 5 bases and 3 bases, in that order; junction bases with no gene match: 4. This CDR3 has 14 amino acids. Here the CDR3 reads CASSLGQGYYGYTF. The CDR3 region has the DNA TGTGCCAGCAGCCTGGGACAGGGTTACTATGGCTACACCTTC.

This chain uses TRBV9 with TRBJ2-3; 8 nucleotides line up with TRBD1. CDR1 and CDR2 (germline): SGDLS, YYNGEE. This CDR3 has 15 amino acids. V was clipped by 4 bases and J by 5 bases; unmatched bases: 9. CDR3 nucleotide sequence: TGTGCCAGCAGCATCGAGACAGGGGATAGAGATACGCAGTATTTT. Translating it yields CASSIETGDRDTQYF.

This clone was observed once. V is TRBV6-1 and J is TRBJ2-7; 8 nucleotides line up with TRBD1. Trimming cost V 3 bases and J 5 bases; bases outside gene matches: 3. Germline CDR1 MNHNS, CDR2 SASEGT. The length of the CDR3 is 13 residues. CDR3 bases: TGTGCCAGCAGTGACAGGGGGCTCAACGAGCAGTACTTC. Translated: CASSDRGLNEQYF.